These 8 T cell receptor beta chains were all obtained from the same sample, sequenced in a study of blood T cell repertoires in COVID-19. Some clones are missing from TCRdb's copy, which holds only in-frame ones; the method was immunoSEQ multiplex PCR. This sample has fewer than 350,000 clones, with roughly nine tenths found just once. Specimen: PBMCs or T cells enriched from blood (not recorded which). Source of these receptors: a man in his 60s who had recovered from COVID-19.

This clone was seen only once. The chain employs TRBV5-4 and TRBJ2-3, with 9 nucleotides matching TRBD2. Germline V gene lookup returns CDR1 SGHNT and CDR2 YYREEE (reference sequence). J was trimmed by 5 bases and V by 5 bases; bases with no gene match: 9. This CDR3 comprises 15 residues. The DNA of the CDR3 is TGTGCCAGCAGTAGAGCGGGAGGAGGTGGAGATACGCAGTATTTT. Its translation: CASSRAGGGGDTQYF.

The chain is built from TRBV11-2 and TRBJ1-5; 7 bases are shared with TRBD1. Germline values: CDR1 SGHAT, CDR2 FQNNGV. The CDR3 loop spans 17 amino acids. V gave up 5 bases and J gave up 1 base; unmatched junction bases: 11. The CDR3 DNA reads as TGTGCCAGCAGCGCATTAGGCAGGGGGGAGAGCAATCAGCCCCAGCATTTT. Its protein product is CASSALGRGESNQPQHF.

The V and J genes are TRBV3-1 (or the pseudogene TRBV3-2) and TRBJ2-5; maybe TRBD1 (5 bases). Germline CDR1 LGHDT, CDR2 YNNKEL (reference sequence). The CDR3 is 17 residues long. V shed 5 bases and J shed 1 base, with 20 bases lying between them. CDR3 sequence: CASSAPHDIRGQETQYF. The CDR3 DNA sequence: TGTGCCAGCAGCGCCCCACACGACATAAGGGGCCAAGAGACCCAGTACTTC.

The V and J genes are TRBV5-1 and TRBJ2-3; D not certain. This CDR3 contains 14 residues. Trimming removed 0 bases at V and 1 base at J, with 6 bases between. The germline V gene has CDR1 SGHRS and CDR2 YFSETQ. The CDR3 reads CASSLASGTDTQYF. The CDR3 nucleotides read TGCGCCAGCAGCTTGGCGTCAGGCACAGATACGCAGTATTTT.

The CDR3 sequence is CASSYDDRGYEQYF. As DNA, the CDR3 is TGTGCCAGCAGTTACGACGACAGAGGATACGAGCAGTACTTC. V gene TRBV6-5 combines with J gene TRBJ2-7; a weak D match, TRBD1 (5 bases). Germline V lookup: CDR1 MNHEY, CDR2 SVGAGI. This CDR3 contains 14 residues. Trimming cost V 2 bases and J 4 bases, with 12 bases left between them.

The J gene is TRBJ2-3, the V gene TRBV7-3, with D uncertain. The germline V gene has CDR1 SGHTA and CDR2 FQGTGA. Trimming stripped 6 bases from V and 5 bases from J, with 12 bases between. The length of the CDR3 is 13 residues. The CDR3 coding sequence is TGTGCCAGCAGTTCGAACACAAGAGATACGCAGTATTTT. Its translation: CASSSNTRDTQYF. Full variable domain (remainder filled in from reference TRBV7-3 and TRBJ2-3): GAGVSQTPSNKVTEKGKYVELRCDPISGHTALYWYRQSLGQGPEFLIYFQGTGAADDSGLPNDRFFAVRPEGSVSTLKIQRTERGDSAVYLCASSSNTRDTQYFGPGTRLTVL.

The chain links TRBV20-1 to TRBJ2-3; D unresolved. Trimming left V 3 bases short and J 4 bases short, with 2 bases between. There are 10 residues in the CDR3. The germline V gene has CDR1 DFQATT and CDR2 SNEGSKA (reference sequence). CDR3 coding DNA: TGCAGTGCTAGCTCAGATACGCAGTATTTT. Its translation: CSASSDTQYF.

The gene calls are TRBV9 and TRBJ2-2, with 12 positions matching TRBD2. This CDR3 comprises 17 residues. The V gene's germline CDR1 is SGDLS and CDR2 YYNGEE. The V segment lost 0 bases and the J segment 6 bases; nucleotides outside the gene matches: 6. The CDR3: CASSVALAGGGSGELFF. In nucleotides, the CDR3 is TGTGCCAGCAGCGTAGCACTAGCGGGAGGTGGCTCCGGGGAGCTGTTTTTT.